These T cell receptor beta chains were read from a single sample in a study of beta chain features in type 1 diabetes. The method was immunoSEQ multiplex PCR; TCRdb's version includes in-frame clones alone and lacks a portion of them. The table has 250,000 to 350,000 clones, approximately 10% seen once. Sequencing input: naive CD4+ T cells from blood. Every receptor here comes from a woman aged 25 to 39 in good health. The CDR3 runs from the conserved cysteine through the conserved F or W. Each record gives: V gene, D gene, clone size, J gene, CDR3 DNA, CDR3 protein. The D gene is left open where the match is weak. Not every row has a clone size; where given, it reads once, few, many or a size class.

v_gene: TRBV4-2; d_gene: TRBD2; abundance: few; j_gene: TRBJ2-2; CDR3nt: TGTGCCAGCAGCCACCCGGGACTAGTGAACACCGGGGAGCTGTTTTTT; CDR3aa: CASSHPGLVNTGELFF
v_gene: TRBV11-3; d_gene: TRBD2; abundance: few; j_gene: TRBJ2-1; CDR3nt: TGTGCCAGCGGACCGGGACTAGCTTTGTCGAATGAGCAGTTCTTC; CDR3aa: CASGPGLALSNEQFF
v_gene: TRBV5-1; d_gene: -; abundance: few; j_gene: TRBJ2-1; CDR3nt: TGCGCCAGCACTACACAGGTCCCCTCCTATGAGCAGTTCTTC; CDR3aa: CASTTQVPSYEQFF
v_gene: TRBV15; d_gene: TRBD1; abundance: -; j_gene: TRBJ2-6; CDR3nt: TGTGCCACCAGCAAACTTAGGGTGGGACAGGCCCCTGGGGCCAACGTCCTGACTTTC; CDR3aa: CATSKLRVGQAPGANVLTF
v_gene: TRBV19; d_gene: -; abundance: -; j_gene: TRBJ2-4; CDR3nt: TGTGCCAGTACCGCTATACCGGCCAAAAACATTCAGTACTTC; CDR3aa: CASTAIPAKNIQYF
v_gene: TRBV7-3; d_gene: -; abundance: -; j_gene: TRBJ2-7; CDR3nt: TGTGCCAGCAGCTTAAACAGGAGAATTCCCTACGAGCAGTACTTC; CDR3aa: CASSLNRRIPYEQYF
v_gene: TRBV19; d_gene: TRBD2; abundance: few; j_gene: TRBJ2-1; CDR3nt: TGTGCCAGCGGACTAGCGGTGTCCTACAATGAGCAGTTCTTC; CDR3aa: CASGLAVSYNEQFF
v_gene: TRBV5-4; d_gene: TRBD2; abundance: few; j_gene: TRBJ2-3; CDR3nt: TGTGCCAGCAGCTTTCCTCTAGCGGGAGTCGGAGATACGCAGTATTTT; CDR3aa: CASSFPLAGVGDTQYF
v_gene: TRBV7-2; d_gene: TRBD2; abundance: few; j_gene: TRBJ2-2; CDR3nt: TGTGCCAGCAGCTTTGCGGGAGGCTACACCGGGGAGCTGTTTTTT; CDR3aa: CASSFAGGYTGELFF
v_gene: TRBV19; d_gene: TRBD2; abundance: few; j_gene: TRBJ2-1; CDR3nt: TGTGCCAGCGGGGGGAGAGGAACCTACAATGAGCAGTTCTTC; CDR3aa: CASGGRGTYNEQFF
v_gene: TRBV5-1; d_gene: TRBD2; abundance: -; j_gene: TRBJ2-1; CDR3nt: TGCGCCAGCAGCTTGGATGTCGGGAGGGCCTTTGAGCAGTTCTTC; CDR3aa: CASSLDVGRAFEQFF
v_gene: TRBV6-6; d_gene: TRBD2; abundance: -; j_gene: TRBJ2-5; CDR3nt: TGTGCCAGCAGTTACCCGGGACTAGCGGGACAAGAGACCCAGTACTTC; CDR3aa: CASSYPGLAGQETQYF
v_gene: TRBV2; d_gene: -; abundance: few; j_gene: TRBJ2-5; CDR3nt: TGTGCCAGCAGACAACTAGCAAACCAAGAGACCCAGTACTTC; CDR3aa: CASRQLANQETQYF
v_gene: TRBV27; d_gene: -; abundance: -; j_gene: TRBJ2-3; CDR3nt: TGTGCCAGCAGTTTATGGGCGATCACAGATACGCAGTATTTT; CDR3aa: CASSLWAITDTQYF
v_gene: TRBV11-1; d_gene: TRBD1; abundance: few; j_gene: TRBJ1-2; CDR3nt: TGTGCCAGCAGCACAGTCCGGGACAGGGACTATGGCTACACCTTC; CDR3aa: CASSTVRDRDYGYTF
v_gene: TRBV7-3; d_gene: -; abundance: -; j_gene: TRBJ2-1; CDR3nt: TGTGCCAGCAGCAAGGGTCCGGGAGCCTCCTACAATGAGCAGTTCTTC; CDR3aa: CASSKGPGASYNEQFF
v_gene: TRBV9; d_gene: TRBD2; abundance: few; j_gene: TRBJ2-7; CDR3nt: TGTGCCAGCAGCGTAGACCCGGGACTAGCGGGAAGGGTGCAGTACTTC; CDR3aa: CASSVDPGLAGRVQYF
v_gene: TRBV11-2; d_gene: TRBD1; abundance: once; j_gene: TRBJ1-1; CDR3nt: TGTGCCAGCAGCCCAGGGACAGGGAAGGCGAACACTGAAGCTTTCTTT; CDR3aa: CASSPGTGKANTEAFF
v_gene: TRBV18; d_gene: TRBD1; abundance: -; j_gene: TRBJ2-4; CDR3nt: TGTGCCAGCTCACCACCAAGGGGGCAAGATGGAGCCAAAAACATTCAGTACTTC; CDR3aa: CASSPPRGQDGAKNIQYF
v_gene: TRBV7-9; d_gene: TRBD1; abundance: few; j_gene: TRBJ2-3; CDR3nt: TGTGCCAGCAGCTTAACAACAGGGGGCACAGATACGCAGTATTTT; CDR3aa: CASSLTTGGTDTQYF
v_gene: TRBV30; d_gene: TRBD1; abundance: few; j_gene: TRBJ2-7; CDR3nt: TGTGCCTGGAGTCCCACGGACAGGGGGCTTTCGGTGTGGTCCTACGAGCAGTACTTC; CDR3aa: CAWSPTDRGLSVWSYEQYF
v_gene: TRBV5-4; d_gene: -; abundance: -; j_gene: TRBJ1-2; CDR3nt: TGTGCCACCAACAGGGACGGCTATGGCTACACCTTC; CDR3aa: CATNRDGYGYTF
v_gene: TRBV28; d_gene: -; abundance: -; j_gene: TRBJ2-3; CDR3nt: TGTGCCAGCAGTTACCCCGGGAGCACAGATACGCAGTATTTT; CDR3aa: CASSYPGSTDTQYF
v_gene: TRBV18; d_gene: -; abundance: -; j_gene: TRBJ2-2; CDR3nt: TGTGCCAGCACCCCAACTAGCCGGCAGGAAAACACCGGGGAGCTGTTTTTT; CDR3aa: CASTPTSRQENTGELFF
v_gene: TRBV4-2; d_gene: TRBD2; abundance: few; j_gene: TRBJ2-2; CDR3nt: TGTGCCAGCAGCCAAGATTTGGGGGGACTAGCGGACACCGGGGAGCTGTTTTTT; CDR3aa: CASSQDLGGLADTGELFF
v_gene: TRBV6-6; d_gene: TRBD2; abundance: -; j_gene: TRBJ2-7; CDR3nt: TGTGCCAGCAGCACTCCGGGGGGAGGGGTCGAGCAGTACTTC; CDR3aa: CASSTPGGGVEQYF
v_gene: TRBV19; d_gene: -; abundance: few; j_gene: TRBJ1-4; CDR3nt: TGTGCCAGTAGTATTGGTTACCTTGTGTCTCGGGAACTGTTTTTT; CDR3aa: CASSIGYLVSRELFF
v_gene: TRBV28; d_gene: -; abundance: few; j_gene: TRBJ2-2; CDR3nt: TGTGCCAGCAGAGAACAGGGTGGGGAGCTGTTTTTT; CDR3aa: CASREQGGELFF
v_gene: TRBV20-1; d_gene: TRBD1; abundance: few; j_gene: TRBJ2-1; CDR3nt: TGCAGTGCAACAGGGGTCGGGCAGTTCTTC; CDR3aa: CSATGVGQFF
v_gene: TRBV29-1; d_gene: -; abundance: few; j_gene: TRBJ2-7; CDR3nt: TGCAGCGTTGCAGGGCGGGACGGCCTTTTACACGAGCAGTACTTC; CDR3aa: CSVAGRDGLLHEQYF
v_gene: TRBV9; d_gene: -; abundance: -; j_gene: TRBJ2-7; CDR3nt: TGTGCCAGCAGCCCCTCTACGGAAGGGGTTTACGAGCAGTACTTC; CDR3aa: CASSPSTEGVYEQYF
v_gene: TRBV30; d_gene: TRBD1; abundance: few; j_gene: TRBJ1-3; CDR3nt: TGTGCCTGGAGTGTATACCGTCCATGGGACAGGGAAGCTGGAAACACCATATATTTT; CDR3aa: CAWSVYRPWDREAGNTIYF
v_gene: TRBV5-1; d_gene: -; abundance: -; j_gene: TRBJ1-5; CDR3nt: TGCGCCAGCAGCAGACCAGGGAATCAGCCCCAGCATTTT; CDR3aa: CASSRPGNQPQHF
v_gene: TRBV4-2; d_gene: TRBD2; abundance: few; j_gene: TRBJ2-1; CDR3nt: TGTGCCAGCAGCCCTGGGACTAGCAACAATGAGCAGTTCTTC; CDR3aa: CASSPGTSNNEQFF
v_gene: TRBV9; d_gene: TRBD2; abundance: -; j_gene: TRBJ2-7; CDR3nt: TGTGCCAGCAGCGTAGCGGGACTAGGCTACGAGCAGTACTTC; CDR3aa: CASSVAGLGYEQYF
v_gene: TRBV5-4; d_gene: TRBD1; abundance: -; j_gene: TRBJ1-2; CDR3nt: TGTGCCAGCAGCTTGGCCGGGGACAGGGGTGGCTACACCTTC; CDR3aa: CASSLAGDRGGYTF
v_gene: TRBV10-3; d_gene: -; abundance: -; j_gene: TRBJ2-4; CDR3nt: TGTGCCATCAGTGAGTCTGGCCGAAAAAACATTCAGTACTTC; CDR3aa: CAISESGRKNIQYF
v_gene: TRBV21-1; d_gene: -; abundance: -; j_gene: TRBJ2-7; CDR3nt: TGTGCCAGCAGCAAAGCGGGCAGCGAGCAGTACTTC; CDR3aa: CASSKAGSEQYF
v_gene: TRBV30; d_gene: -; abundance: few; j_gene: TRBJ2-2; CDR3nt: TGTGCCTGGAGTGCACTATATCCCGGGGAGCTGTTTTTT; CDR3aa: CAWSALYPGELFF
v_gene: TRBV9; d_gene: TRBD2; abundance: -; j_gene: TRBJ2-5; CDR3nt: TGTGCCAGCAGCGTCCGAGATAGCGGGAGGGCCAGAGAGACCCAGTACTTC; CDR3aa: CASSVRDSGRARETQYF
v_gene: TRBV14; d_gene: -; abundance: -; j_gene: TRBJ2-3; CDR3nt: TGTGCCAGCAGCCAGGGGGACTTCACAGATACGCAGTATTTT; CDR3aa: CASSQGDFTDTQYF
v_gene: TRBV4-3; d_gene: -; abundance: few; j_gene: TRBJ2-1; CDR3nt: TGCGCCAGCAGCCAAGATTATAATCTAGCTTATGAGCAGTTCTTC; CDR3aa: CASSQDYNLAYEQFF
v_gene: TRBV5-1; d_gene: -; abundance: -; j_gene: TRBJ1-2; CDR3nt: TGCGCCAGCAGCTTGCTTGGGGGGACTCAGGACTATGGCTACACCTTC; CDR3aa: CASSLLGGTQDYGYTF
v_gene: TRBV7-2; d_gene: -; abundance: -; j_gene: TRBJ1-1; CDR3nt: TGTGCCAGCAGCCCGCGGGCGGACACTGAAGCTTTCTTT; CDR3aa: CASSPRADTEAFF
v_gene: TRBV28; d_gene: -; abundance: few; j_gene: TRBJ1-1; CDR3nt: TGTGCCAGCAGACGAGGGATAGTGAACACTGAAGCTTTCTTT; CDR3aa: CASRRGIVNTEAFF
v_gene: TRBV5-6; d_gene: TRBD2; abundance: few; j_gene: TRBJ2-5; CDR3nt: TGTGCCAGCAGCTTGGTCAAGCGGGAGTTCGGGACCCAGTACTTC; CDR3aa: CASSLVKREFGTQYF
v_gene: TRBV27; d_gene: TRBD1; abundance: -; j_gene: TRBJ2-2; CDR3nt: TGTGCCAGCAGTTGGACAGGGGGCTCCGGGGAGCTGTTTTTT; CDR3aa: CASSWTGGSGELFF
v_gene: TRBV23-1; d_gene: -; abundance: many; j_gene: TRBJ2-7; CDR3nt: TGCGCCAGCAGTCAAGTACAGGTGGACACCGAGCAGTACTTC; CDR3aa: CASSQVQVDTEQYF
v_gene: TRBV28; d_gene: TRBD2; abundance: -; j_gene: TRBJ2-1; CDR3nt: TGTGCCAGCAGTCCCGGGACTAGCGGTCAAAATGAGCAGTTCTTC; CDR3aa: CASSPGTSGQNEQFF
v_gene: TRBV19; d_gene: -; abundance: -; j_gene: TRBJ2-7; CDR3nt: TGTGCCAGTAGGCGACGACAGGAATCCTACGAGCAGTACTTC; CDR3aa: CASRRRQESYEQYF
v_gene: TRBV7-9; d_gene: TRBD1; abundance: -; j_gene: TRBJ1-3; CDR3nt: TGTGCCAGCAGCCCACAGGGGTCTGGAAACACCATATATTTT; CDR3aa: CASSPQGSGNTIYF
v_gene: TRBV29-1; d_gene: -; abundance: few; j_gene: TRBJ2-7; CDR3nt: TGCAGCGTATCCAGAGAGGGTAGCGAGCAGTACTTC; CDR3aa: CSVSREGSEQYF
v_gene: TRBV9; d_gene: -; abundance: few; j_gene: TRBJ1-2; CDR3nt: TGTGCCAGCAGCGTAGGCACAGGTGCTATAGGCTACACCTTC; CDR3aa: CASSVGTGAIGYTF
v_gene: TRBV27; d_gene: TRBD1; abundance: few; j_gene: TRBJ2-5; CDR3nt: TGTGCCAGCAGTACAGGGGGCTATAGTGAGACCCAGTACTTC; CDR3aa: CASSTGGYSETQYF
v_gene: TRBV7-8; d_gene: TRBD2; abundance: few; j_gene: TRBJ2-2; CDR3nt: TGTGCCAGCAGCCAGACACTTAGCGGGATGAACACCGGGGAGCTGTTTTTT; CDR3aa: CASSQTLSGMNTGELFF